This T cell receptor (beta chain) was sequenced in a study of CD8 T cells in Susac syndrome. This clonotype occurred a few times. Trimming pared 4 bases from V and 0 bases from J, leaving 6 bases between. Per the germline V gene, CDR1 is MNHEY and CDR2 is SVGAGI. The CDR3 has 13 amino acids. CD8+ and CD4+ T cells from blood underwent TCR beta sequencing, which was carried out in a high-throughput format. While CD8+ and CD4+ T cells were isolated negatively, TEMRA cells were enriched by FACS. With random hexamers, roughly 0.5 to 1 ug RNA was reverse transcribed. Amplification of TCR beta CDR3 was carried out by immunoSEQ multiplex PCR, which covered 54 Vbeta and 13 Jbeta segments. TCRdb used MiXCR to reprocess the immunoSEQ multiplex PCR reads, holding one entry per CDR3 protein. The sample lists some 160,000 distinct CDR3 sequences, around 96% occurring once.

The sequencing input was CD8+ T cells from PBMCs. The V and J genes are TRBV6-5 and TRBJ1-1, with no clear D. This sequence originates from a human donor with multiple sclerosis. The CDR3 sequence is CASSSGLNTEAFF. The DNA for the CDR3 is TGTGCCAGCAGTTCGGGGTTGAACACTGAAGCTTTCTTT.